The T cell receptor (beta chain) described here comes from a study of blood T cell repertoires in COVID-19. Across the whole study: Specimens from acute and convalescent COVID-19 originated in the United States, Italy and Spain.

In germline, CDR1 is LGHDT, CDR2 YNNKEL (reference sequence). Trimming took off 1 base at V and 2 bases at J, with 14 bases between the two ends. The CDR3 is made up of 16 amino acids. Authors' methods: Nucleated cell counts were estimated from reference gene primer amplification. The protocol was immunoSEQ multiplex PCR, while the TCRdb copy is restricted to in-frame clones and leaves out a portion. The V and J calls and clone size come from that table; D and trimming were worked out from the DNA. Of hundreds of thousands of clones listed, about 85% are singletons. The V call is TRBV3-1 (or the pseudogene TRBV3-2), the J call TRBJ1-1, with no clear D. The receptor's source is a woman aged 18-30 years with acute or convalescent COVID-19. The sequenced material came from peripheral blood. The CDR3 region is CASSQATALKNTEAFF. CDR3 sequence (DNA): TGTGCCAGCAGCCAAGCCACTGCTCTAAAAAACACTGAAGCTTTCTTT.